This T cell receptor (beta chain) was recorded in a study of blood T cell repertoires in COVID-19. Study information: T cells, B-cell-depleted T cells, or PBMCs provided the cDNA or gDNA that served as material.

The assay was immunoSEQ multiplex PCR, and TCRdb's table has in-frame clones only and misses some. Found here are roughly 230,000 clones, more than 65% of them singletons; the top ten hold roughly 3.1%. Recruits, aged about 18 to 90 years, lived in 24 US areas. From germline, CDR1 is GTSNPN and CDR2 SVGIG (reference sequence). V shed 1 base and J 7 bases; nucleotides not matched to a gene: 4. CDR3 length: 14 amino acids. This clonotype was obtained from a man aged 45-60 years who had recovered from COVID-19. Sequenced: PBMCs or T cells enriched from blood (not recorded which). This sequence joins TRBV30 and TRBJ2-1; 10 positions agree with TRBD1. The DNA of the CDR3 is TGTGCCTGGAGTGCTGAGGACAGGGGGAATGAGCAGTTCTTC. The encoded protein is CAWSAEDRGNEQFF.